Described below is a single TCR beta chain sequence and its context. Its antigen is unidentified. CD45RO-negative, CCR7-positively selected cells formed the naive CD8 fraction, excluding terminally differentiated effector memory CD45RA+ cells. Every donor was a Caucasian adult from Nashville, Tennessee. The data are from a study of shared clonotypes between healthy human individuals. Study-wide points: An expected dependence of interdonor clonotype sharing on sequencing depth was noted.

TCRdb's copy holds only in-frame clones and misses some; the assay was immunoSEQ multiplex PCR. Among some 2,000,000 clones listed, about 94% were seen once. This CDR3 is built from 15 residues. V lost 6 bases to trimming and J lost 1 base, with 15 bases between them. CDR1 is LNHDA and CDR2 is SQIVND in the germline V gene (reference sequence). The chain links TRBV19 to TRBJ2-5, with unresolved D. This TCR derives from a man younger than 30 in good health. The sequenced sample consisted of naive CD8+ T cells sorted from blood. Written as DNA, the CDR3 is TGTGCCAGTAGCGGAGACCCCCGGGCCCAAGAGACCCAGTACTTC. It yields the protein CASSGDPRAQETQYF. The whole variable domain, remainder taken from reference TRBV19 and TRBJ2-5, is DGGITQSPKYLFRKEGQNVTLSCEQNLNHDAMYWYRQDPGQGLRLIYYSQIVNDFQKGDIAEGYSVSREKKESFPLTVTSAQKNPTAFYLCASSGDPRAQETQYFGPGTRLLVL.